Below are 15 T cell receptor beta chains sequenced from a single sample in a study of shared clonotypes between healthy human individuals. Repertoires were generated with immunoSEQ multiplex PCR, while TCRdb's copy carries only in-frame clones and drops some. The sample consists of about 2.2 million clones, 93% of them appearing once. CD8 cells classed as naive were CD45RO-negative and positively selected for CCR7, excluding terminally differentiated effector memory CD45RA+ cells. The sequenced sample consisted of naive CD8+ T cells from PBMCs. These receptors were taken from a man between 18 and 29 years old in good health. Some clones in this sample may be carry-over from other donors' samples.

This clone was seen a single time. The chain couples TRBV13 to TRBJ2-7; D ambiguous. Deletions cut 4 bases from V and 7 bases from J, with 17 bases between. This CDR3 is 14 amino acids long. The V gene's germline CDR1 is PRHDT and CDR2 FYEKMQ (reference sequence). CDR3 sequence (DNA): TGTGCCAGCAGCTCATGGACGACCCCTGGGGAGCAGTACTTC. Translated: CASSSWTTPGEQYF.

The chain combines TRBV15 with TRBJ2-7; 7 positions agree with TRBD1. With V trimmed by 1 base and J by 3 bases, 9 bases remained unmatched. Germline assignment: CDR1 LNHNV and CDR2 YYDKDF (reference sequence). CDR3 size: 16 residues. The chain's CDR3 is CATSRAGQYENYEQYF. The DNA for the CDR3 is TGTGCCACCAGCAGAGCGGGACAGTATGAAAACTACGAGCAGTACTTC.

V and J are TRBV28 and TRBJ1-5; no reliable D call. Trimming shortened V by 7 bases and J by 2 bases, and 15 bases separated the two germline ends. The germline V gene has CDR1 MDHEN and CDR2 SYDVKM. The CDR3 runs to 15 residues. CDR3 sequence: CASTLGRFGNQPQHF. Here the CDR3 DNA reads TGTGCCAGCACCCTCGGGCGTTTTGGCAATCAGCCCCAGCATTTT. Based on the CDR3 plus reference TRBV28 and TRBJ1-5, the full variable domain is DVKVTQSSRYLVKRTGEKVFLECVQDMDHENMFWYRQDPGLGLRLIYFSYDVKMKEKGDIPEGYSVSREKKERFSLILESASTNQTSMYLCASTLGRFGNQPQHFGDGTRLSIL.

This rearrangement joins TRBV28 to TRBJ2-7; 9 bases match TRBD2. Trimming removed 3 bases from V and 0 bases from J; junction bases left unmatched: 12. Per germline, CDR1 MDHEN and CDR2 SYDVKM. This CDR3 comprises 18 residues. The CDR3 DNA reads TGTGCCAGCAGTTTTATCGCAGCCACTAGCGGGCCCTCCTACGAGCAGTACTTC. Translation gives CASSFIAATSGPSYEQYF.

This clone was counted a few times. The chain has TRBV29-1 and TRBJ2-2, with D hard to call. In germline, CDR1 is SQVTM, CDR2 ANQGSEA. The CDR3 sequence is 14 residues long. V lost 0 bases and J lost 6, with 11 bases in between. The CDR3 protein is CSVEERSKAGELFF. In DNA, the CDR3 is TGCAGCGTTGAAGAGAGGTCCAAGGCCGGGGAGCTGTTTTTT.

This clone appeared a single time. This chain uses TRBV29-1 with TRBJ2-1; the match to TRBD2 covers 7 bases. The CDR3 covers 15 residues. Germline values: CDR1 SQVTM, CDR2 ANQGSEA. The ends lost 7 bases at V and 2 bases at J; junction bases unmatched: 11. The chain's CDR3 is CSAPGRGMTYNEQFF. CDR3 nucleotides: TGCAGCGCCCCGGGGCGGGGGATGACCTACAATGAGCAGTTCTTC.

The rearrangement joins TRBV21-1 to TRBJ2-7; the tabulated D call, TRBD1, remains unverified against the DNA. TRBV21-1 is given as a pseudogene. The CDR3 spans 15 residues. DNA for the CDR3: TGTGCCAGCAGCAAAGCGCGAGGCAGGGTCTACGAGCAGTACTTC. It specifies CASSKARGRVYEQYF.

This clone was observed once. The chain carries TRBV6-1 and TRBJ2-7; 7 nucleotides match TRBD2. This CDR3 comprises 15 residues. Trimming cost V 6 bases and J 2 bases; bases outside gene matches: 10. Germline V gene sequence: CDR1 MNHNS, CDR2 SASEGT. CDR3 loop: CASSSILAPTYEQYF. The CDR3 coding sequence is TGTGCCAGCAGCTCCATACTAGCGCCTACCTACGAGCAGTACTTC.

The genes are TRBV9 and TRBJ2-5; 11 bases fit TRBD2. CDR1 and CDR2 (germline): SGDLS, YYNGEE. V gave up 4 bases and J gave up 4 bases; unmatched junction bases: 9. The CDR3 is made up of 16 amino acids. For the CDR3, the DNA is TGTGCCAGCAGCCCCGGGACTAGCGGATGGGGAGAGACCCAGTACTTC. This translates into CASSPGTSGWGETQYF.

The chain uses TRBV18 and TRBJ2-1, with 10 bases matching TRBD1. Unmatched junction bases numbered 11, after V lost 6 bases and J lost 9 bases. The CDR3 spans 15 residues. Germline loops: CDR1 KGHSH, CDR2 LQKENI. This chain's CDR3 is CASSLDRGRTGEQFF. CDR3 in DNA: TGTGCCAGCTCCCTCGACAGGGGGCGAACAGGTGAGCAGTTCTTC.

The chain combines TRBV10-1 with TRBJ2-2; 9 nucleotides match TRBD2. Germline values: CDR1 WNHNN, CDR2 SYGVQD (reference sequence). Trimming removed 2 bases from V and 5 bases from J; junction bases left unmatched: 3. The CDR3 length is 15 residues. In nucleotides, the CDR3 is TGCGCCAGCAGTGAGATACTAGCGGGTACCGGGGAGCTGTTTTTT. Translated: CASSEILAGTGELFF.

The rearrangement links TRBV5-1 to TRBJ2-3, with D possibly being TRBD1 or TRBD2 (5 bases each). The CDR3 has 15 amino acids. Trimming removed 4 bases from V and 5 bases from J, with 17 bases in between. Germline-derived CDR1 and CDR2 are SGHRS and YFSETQ. The CDR3 DNA follows: TGCGCCAGCAGCGCCTGGGACCGGCGGGTAGATACGCAGTATTTT. Protein sequence: CASSAWDRRVDTQYF.

The chain recombines TRBV27 with TRBJ2-7; D is possibly TRBD1 or TRBD2 (5 bases each). Germline V gives CDR1 MNHEY, CDR2 SMNVEV (reference sequence). This CDR3 has 13 amino acids. With 5 bases removed from V and 7 bases from J, the gap between germline ends came to 15 bases. The CDR3 DNA is TGTGCCAGCAGTCTCCTGGTGGGGGAGGAGCAGTACTTC. Protein: CASSLLVGEEQYF.

The chain is built from TRBV29-1 and TRBJ2-3, with a weak D call TRBD1 (5 bases). V lost 8 bases to trimming and J lost 3 bases, with 15 bases between them. Per germline, CDR1 SQVTM and CDR2 ANQGSEA. This CDR3 is built from 13 residues. The CDR3 coding sequence is TGCAGCTTACTCAGGGTAGGGACAGATACGCAGTATTTT. This codes for CSLLRVGTDTQYF.

The sample holds one count of this clone. The chain has TRBV5-1 and TRBJ1-2, with no clear D. Germline V lookup: CDR1 SGHRS, CDR2 YFSETQ. The CDR3 contains 14 residues. Trimming left V 2 bases short and J 0 bases short, with 8 bases between. CDR3 DNA: TGCGCCAGCAGCTTAGAGTCCGCTAACTATGGCTACACCTTC. Protein sequence: CASSLESANYGYTF.